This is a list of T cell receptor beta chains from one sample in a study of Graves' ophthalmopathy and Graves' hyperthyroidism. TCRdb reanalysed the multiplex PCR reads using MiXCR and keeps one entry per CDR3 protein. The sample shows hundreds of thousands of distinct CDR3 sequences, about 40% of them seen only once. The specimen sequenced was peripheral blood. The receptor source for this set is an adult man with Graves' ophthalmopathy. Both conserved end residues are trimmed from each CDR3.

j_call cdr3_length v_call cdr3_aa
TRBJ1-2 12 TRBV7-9 ACKRVPANYGYT
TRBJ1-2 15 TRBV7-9 ASSQETGGVFVYGYT
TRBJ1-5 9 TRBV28 ASSREQPQH
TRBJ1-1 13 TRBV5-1 ASSLGDTTNTEAF
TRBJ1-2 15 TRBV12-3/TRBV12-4 ASSRRQGARVSYGYT
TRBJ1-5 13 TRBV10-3 ASSHDRGSFQPQH
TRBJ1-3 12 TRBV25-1 ASSLGTFGNTIY
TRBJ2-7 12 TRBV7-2 ASSFDRVYYEQY
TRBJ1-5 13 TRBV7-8 ASSPDRVSNQPQH
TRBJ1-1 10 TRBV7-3 ASSLGTGEAF
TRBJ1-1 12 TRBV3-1 ASSQDYGNTEAF
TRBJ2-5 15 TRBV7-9 ASSQEDPGGREKTQY
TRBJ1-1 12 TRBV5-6 ASSRILVNTEAF
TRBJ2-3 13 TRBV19 ASSIAGAEADTQY
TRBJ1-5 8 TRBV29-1 SSGDQPQH
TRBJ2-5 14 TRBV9 ASSSSGGQEQETQY
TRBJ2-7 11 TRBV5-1 ASSLVSGGSQY
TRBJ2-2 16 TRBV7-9 ASSLGRTSGESTGELF
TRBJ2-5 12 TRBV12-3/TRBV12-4 ASSLTTIGETQY
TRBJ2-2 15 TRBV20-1 SARGRSGRRNTGELF